This T cell receptor (beta chain) stems from a study of OX40 agonist ivuxolimab in advanced cancers. Measured with immunoSEQ multiplex PCR; TCRdb has only the in-frame clones, and not every one. The data show roughly 61,000 clones, 85% to 90% seen once. This CDR3 has 16 residues. Germline V gene data show CDR1 as MGHDK and CDR2 as SYGVNS. V lost 2 bases and J 0 bases, leaving 10 bases between the germline ends. The TCR sequence derives from an adult with an advanced solid tumor such as melanoma, head and neck, liver or kidney cancer. The gene calls are TRBV25-1 and TRBJ1-4; D is unresolved. Specimen: CD4+ or CD8+ T cells sorted from blood, collected in a trial of the OX40 agonist ivuxolimab. This CDR3 reads CASSEGWLATNEKLFF. For the CDR3, the DNA is TGTGCCAGCAGTGAAGGGTGGCTTGCAACTAATGAAAAACTGTTTTTT.